This passage covers 19 T cell receptor beta chains from one sample sequenced in a study of blood T cell repertoires in COVID-19. Sequencing used immunoSEQ multiplex PCR; TCRdb keeps in-frame clones, though not all of them. This repertoire shows about 40,000 clones, about nine tenths found once; its top ten account for 0.3% to 0.45%. The sequencing input was peripheral blood. The origin of the receptors is a human donor in a cohort sampled during active COVID-19.

This chain connects TRBV2 to TRBJ1-1, with 7 bases matching TRBD1. Germline V gene data show CDR1 as SNHLY and CDR2 as FYNNEI. This CDR3 is 13 amino acids long. Unmatched junction bases numbered 3, after V lost 7 bases and J lost 1 base. DNA of the CDR3: TGTGCCAGCAAAGGGGGCAGGAACACTGAAGCTTTCTTT. Its protein product is CASKGGRNTEAFF.

This clone has only one observation. The V and J genes are TRBV4-3 and TRBJ2-5; 8 positions agree with TRBD2. CDR3 size: 15 residues. Germline lookup yields CDR1 LGHNA and CDR2 YSLEER. Trimming removed 3 bases from V and 4 bases from J; junction bases left unmatched: 7. CDR3 sequence reads: CASSQHPGGIETQYF. For the CDR3, the DNA is TGCGCCAGCAGCCAGCACCCGGGGGGGATAGAGACCCAGTACTTC.

This clone was observed a single time. The chain is built from TRBV5-1 and TRBJ2-7; 7 bases fit TRBD2. Germline lookup yields CDR1 SGHRS and CDR2 YFSETQ. The CDR3 has 15 amino acids. V was pared by 1 base and J by 1 base, with 5 bases of the junction left unmatched. The CDR3 DNA reads as TGCGCCAGCAGCTTGCTTGCGGGGGTATCCTACGAGCAGTACTTC. Translation gives CASSLLAGVSYEQYF.

The rearrangement links TRBV4-1 to TRBJ2-7; 8 nucleotides match TRBD2. The CDR3 runs to 15 residues. V was pared by 3 bases and J by 1 base, with 5 bases of the junction left unmatched. The germline V gene encodes CDR1 MGHRA and CDR2 YSYEKL. CDR3 residues: CASSQAGGGSYEQYF. The CDR3 DNA reads TGCGCCAGCAGCCAGGCCGGGGGGGGATCCTACGAGCAGTACTTC.

V and J are TRBV10-3 and TRBJ1-1; D gene unclear. This CDR3 has 14 amino acids. Trimming took 3 bases from V and 7 from J, leaving 15 bases between them. Germline CDR1 and CDR2: ENHRY and SYGVKD. CDR3 protein: CAISEKGLAGEAFF. CDR3 nucleotide sequence: TGTGCCATCAGTGAAAAGGGTTTGGCGGGTGAAGCTTTCTTT.

The chain employs TRBV7-6 and TRBJ2-7; 8 nucleotides agree with TRBD2. The V gene's germline CDR1 is SGHVS and CDR2 FNYEAQ. After removal of 4 bases from V and 2 bases from J, the junction contained 7 bases not matched to a gene. The CDR3 is made up of 15 amino acids. For the CDR3, the DNA is TGTGCCAGCAGCTCCTTAGCGGGGTCTCCCTACGAGCAGTACTTC. Translation: CASSSLAGSPYEQYF.

The chain couples TRBV29-1 to TRBJ1-2; weak D call: TRBD1 (6 bases). CDR1 is SQVTM and CDR2 is ANQGSEA in the germline V gene. Trimming stripped 2 bases from V and 4 bases from J, with 11 bases between. This CDR3 is built from 13 residues. For the CDR3, the DNA is TGCAGCGTTGAAAGTAGGACAGCCTATGGCTACACCTTC. Translation gives CSVESRTAYGYTF.

The chain is built from TRBV7-2 and TRBJ1-1; a weak D match, TRBD1 (6 bases). This CDR3 has 15 amino acids. The V gene's germline CDR1 is SGHTA and CDR2 FQGNSA. The V and J ends lost 3 bases and 2 bases respectively, with 13 bases between them. The CDR3 protein is CASSFREGGNTEAFF. CDR3 coding DNA: TGTGCCAGCAGCTTCCGGGAGGGGGGAAACACTGAAGCTTTCTTT.

V is TRBV6-2 or TRBV6-3 and J is TRBJ1-1; D gene uncertain. Germline V gene data show CDR1 as MNHEY and CDR2 as SVGEGT. This CDR3 is 14 amino acids long. V lost 1 base to trimming and J lost 4 bases, with 10 bases between them. Here the CDR3 DNA reads TGTGCCAGCAGTTACTATCGGGGAAGCACTGAAGCTTTCTTT. Protein sequence: CASSYYRGSTEAFF.

V usage is TRBV7-8 and J usage is TRBJ1-2, with 7 bases lining up with TRBD1. V was pared by 2 bases and J by 3 bases, with 6 bases of the junction left unmatched. The CDR3 extends over 15 amino acids. From germline, CDR1 is SGHVS and CDR2 FQNEAQ. The CDR3 DNA reads TGTGCCAGCAGCTTAAAACGGGACAGCTACTATGGCTACACCTTC. Residues: CASSLKRDSYYGYTF.

V and J are TRBV18 and TRBJ1-2; the match to TRBD1 covers 7 bases. J gave up 3 bases and V 2 bases, and 6 bases lay outside the gene matches. The CDR3 consists of 15 residues. Germline CDR1 is KGHSH and CDR2 is LQKENI. The DNA for the CDR3 is TGTGCCAGCTCACCAAGGACCAGGGGGGACTATGGCTACACCTTC. It specifies CASSPRTRGDYGYTF. Looking up the rest from reference TRBV18 and TRBJ1-2 gives the full variable domain: NAGVMQNPRHLVRRRGQEARLRCSPMKGHSHVYWYRQLPEEGLKFMVYLQKENIIDESGMPKERFSAEFPKEGPSILRIQQVVRGDSAAYFCASSPRTRGDYGYTFGSGTRLTVV.

The rearrangement joins TRBV18 to TRBJ1-1; D gene unclear. The CDR3 length is 13 residues. V shed 3 bases and J shed 3 bases, with 8 bases lying between them. In germline, CDR1 is KGHSH, CDR2 LQKENI. The CDR3, as DNA: TGTGCCAGCTCACCCAACGGGTACACTGAAGCTTTCTTT. It is translated as CASSPNGYTEAFF.

The chain is built from TRBV19 and TRBJ1-1, with D perhaps matching TRBD1 (5 bases). CDR1 and CDR2 (germline): LNHDA, SQIVND (reference sequence). The CDR3 extends over 14 amino acids. Deletions cut 7 bases from V and 1 base from J, with 13 bases between. CDR3 amino acids: CASTKGGANTEAFF. The CDR3 nucleotides are TGTGCCAGTACTAAGGGAGGGGCGAACACTGAAGCTTTCTTT.

The CDR3 reads CASSFYHGNYGYTF. The CDR3 nucleotides read TGTGCCAGCAGCTTTTATCACGGGAACTATGGCTACACCTTC. The rearrangement links TRBV5-5 to TRBJ1-2; D call uncertain. The CDR3 length is 14 residues. Trimming removed 2 bases from V and 2 bases from J, with 10 bases in between. The germline gives CDR1 SGHKS, CDR2 YYEKEE (reference sequence).

This clone was seen only once. Within the sample, other DNA sequences also encode this same CDR3. This chain joins TRBV7-2 and TRBJ2-7; 11 nucleotides line up with TRBD2. This CDR3 is built from 14 residues. Germline CDR1 SGHTA, CDR2 FQGNSA. The J segment lost 4 bases and the V segment lost 5 bases, leaving 4 bases of the junction unmatched. The CDR3, as DNA: TGTGCCAGCAGCCCTAGCGGGGGGCCATACGAGCAGTACTTC. It is translated as CASSPSGGPYEQYF.

The chain joins TRBV12-3 or TRBV12-4 to TRBJ1-2; 7 bases are shared with TRBD1. This CDR3 is 12 amino acids long. With V trimmed by 3 bases and J by 7 bases, 2 bases remained unmatched. The CDR3 nucleotides read TGTGCCAGCAGTTTTGACAGGGTTGGCTACACCTTC. Its translation is CASSFDRVGYTF.

This clone is a singleton in its sample. V gene TRBV16 combines with J gene TRBJ2-7; weak D call: TRBD1 (6 bases). Germline V gene data show CDR1 as KGHSY and CDR2 as FQNENV. Trimming stripped 5 bases from V and 0 bases from J, with 20 bases between. The CDR3 has 17 amino acids. CDR3 coding DNA: TGTGCCAGCAGCGCCGCACTCGTTTGGACAGCCTCCTACGAGCAGTACTTC. Protein: CASSAALVWTASYEQYF.

The chain links TRBV6-2 or TRBV6-3 to TRBJ2-7, with D perhaps TRBD2 (6 bases). Looked up from germline, CDR1 is MNHEY and CDR2 is SVGEGT. V gave up 6 bases and J gave up 0 bases, with 9 bases separating them. The CDR3 is 13 amino acids. CDR3 nucleotide sequence: TGTGCCAGCAGCCCCGGGAGCTCCTACGAGCAGTACTTC. Protein sequence: CASSPGSSYEQYF.

This chain links TRBV3-1 (or the pseudogene TRBV3-2) with TRBJ1-1, with D uncertain. V gave up 0 bases and J gave up 5 bases, with 10 bases separating them. The CDR3 sequence is 14 residues long. The germline V gene has CDR1 LGHDT and CDR2 YNNKEL (reference sequence). The CDR3 loop reads CASSQDSQRTEAFF. The CDR3 nucleotides read TGTGCCAGCAGCCAAGATAGTCAGAGGACTGAAGCTTTCTTT.